This TCR beta chain was captured in a study of T cell responses to AZD1222 COVID-19 vaccine. Clones were sequenced by immunoSEQ multiplex PCR, and TCRdb holds only the in-frame ones, with some missing. This table has approximately 160,000 clones, approximately 89% appearing once. This clone was seen a handful of times. The germline CDR1 and CDR2 sequences are MDHEN and SYDVKM. V gave up 9 bases and J gave up 5 bases, with 18 bases separating them. CDR3 size: 14 residues. This TCR was recovered from an adult in good health. Sample: peripheral blood, taken on day 0 of AZD1222 vaccination. The chain uses TRBV28 and TRBJ2-3; perhaps TRBD2 as D (5 bases). The CDR3: CASHGNQRGDTQYF. The CDR3 coding sequence is TGTGCCAGTCATGGGAACCAACGGGGAGATACGCAGTATTTT.